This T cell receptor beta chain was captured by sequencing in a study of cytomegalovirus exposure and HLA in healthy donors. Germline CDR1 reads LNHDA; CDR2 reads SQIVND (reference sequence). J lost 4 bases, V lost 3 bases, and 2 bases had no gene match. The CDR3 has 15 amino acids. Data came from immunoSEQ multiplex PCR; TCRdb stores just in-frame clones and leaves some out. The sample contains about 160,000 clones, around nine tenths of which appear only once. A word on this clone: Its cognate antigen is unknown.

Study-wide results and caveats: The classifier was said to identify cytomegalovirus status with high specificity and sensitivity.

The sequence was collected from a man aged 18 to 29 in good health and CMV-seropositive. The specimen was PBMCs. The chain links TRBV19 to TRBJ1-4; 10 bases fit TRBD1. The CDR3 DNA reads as TGTGCCAGTAGTATCAGGACAGGGGGTAATGAAAAACTGTTTTTT. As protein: CASSIRTGGNEKLFF.